The 9 T cell receptor beta chains below come from one sample, sequenced in a study of T cell repertoires in cytomegalovirus infection. Antigen specificity for these receptors is unknown. One entry per CDR3 protein results from TCRdb running MiXCR on the reads. This sample carries approximately 910,000 distinct CDR3 sequences, under 40% of them seen once, and the ten largest clones take around 15%. This material consisted of cultured CD8+ T cells from PBMCs, taken from culture after CMV antigen stimulation. These receptors were collected from a human donor in good health (CMV status not recorded). Some clones in this sample may be carry-over from other donors' samples.

The J gene is TRBJ2-1, the V gene TRBV27; 8 nucleotides line up with TRBD1. This CDR3 comprises 13 residues. With 4 bases clipped from V and 4 bases from J, the junction kept 0 bases outside the gene matches. Germline V gene data show CDR1 as MNHEY and CDR2 as SMNVEV (reference sequence). CDR3 residues: CASSWTGYNEQFF. For the CDR3, the DNA is TGTGCCAGCAGTTGGACAGGGTACAATGAGCAGTTCTTC.

A few counts support this clonotype. V is TRBV19 and J is TRBJ2-2; no reliable D call. CDR3 length equals 14 residues. The V gene lost 7 bases and the J gene lost 6 bases, with 15 bases spanning the gap. CDR1 is LNHDA and CDR2 is SQIVND in the germline V gene (reference sequence). CDR3 nucleotide sequence: TGTGCCAGTACCCCCGGACCTTACTCCGGGGAGCTGTTTTTT. It specifies CASTPGPYSGELFF.

V usage is TRBV9 and J usage is TRBJ1-1; D is possibly TRBD1 (5 bases). From germline, CDR1 is SGDLS and CDR2 YYNGEE. This CDR3 is 11 amino acids long. Trimming removed 3 bases from V and 10 bases from J, with 10 bases in between. The CDR3 spells CASSGGGVAFF. For the CDR3, the DNA is TGTGCCAGCAGCGGTGGGGGGGTAGCTTTCTTT.

This clonotype was seen at least ten times. The DNA for the CDR3 is TGTGCCAGCAGCGCCACTCGGACAGGCTCCTACAATGAGCAGTTCTTC. Translated, it gives CASSATRTGSYNEQFF. This rearrangement joins TRBV7-2 to TRBJ2-1, with 7 nucleotides matching TRBD1. The CDR3 is 16 amino acids. Germline V gives CDR1 SGHTA, CDR2 FQGNSA. With V trimmed by 5 bases and J by 0 bases, 7 bases remained unmatched.

The J gene is TRBJ1-2, the V gene TRBV4-1, with D maybe TRBD1 (5 bases). The V end lost 4 bases, the J end lost 1 base, and 16 bases lay between the germline ends. The CDR3 totals 16 residues. CDR1 and CDR2 (germline): MGHRA, YSYEKL. The CDR3, as DNA: TGCGCCAGCAGCCCCGCGGAGGGGCCGAATAACTATGGCTACACCTTC. As protein: CASSPAEGPNNYGYTF.

This clonotype was seen more than once but under ten times. This sequence joins TRBV4-1 and TRBJ2-5, with D possibly matching TRBD2 (6 bases). This CDR3 comprises 15 residues. Germline lookup yields CDR1 MGHRA and CDR2 YSYEKL. The V end was cut by 2 bases, the J end by 0 bases, with 10 bases between. CDR3 nucleotides: TGCGCCAGCAGCCAACACCGGGGGAACCAAGAGACCCAGTACTTC. Residues: CASSQHRGNQETQYF.

In this sample, this clonotype turned up a few times. This rearrangement joins TRBV4-3 to TRBJ1-2, with 7 bases fitting TRBD1. Looked up from germline, CDR1 is LGHNA and CDR2 is YSLEER. V lost 0 bases to trimming and J lost 6 bases; unmatched junction nucleotides: 7. The CDR3 totals 15 residues. The CDR3 region is CASSQEDRPKDGYTF. DNA of the CDR3: TGCGCCAGCAGCCAAGAGGACAGGCCCAAGGATGGCTACACCTTC.

This clonotype was detected a few times. The chain uses TRBV12-3 or TRBV12-4 and TRBJ2-2; D call uncertain. The ends were cut back, 3 bases at V and 3 bases at J, with 11 bases in the middle. The CDR3 is made up of 15 amino acids. The chain's CDR3 is CASSFRHWDTGELFF. Written as DNA, the CDR3 is TGTGCCAGCAGTTTCCGCCACTGGGACACCGGGGAGCTGTTTTTT.

The chain links TRBV4-3 to TRBJ2-5; D not certain. CDR1 and CDR2 (germline): LGHNA, YSLEER. There are 14 residues in the CDR3. With 1 base removed from V and 3 bases from J, the gap between germline ends came to 9 bases. CDR3 nucleotides: TGCGCCAGCAGCCAAGTCGCAAACGAAGAGACCCAGTACTTC. Encoded protein: CASSQVANEETQYF.